The 16 T cell receptor beta chains in this list originate from one sample, sequenced in a study of PD-1 blockade in classical Hodgkin lymphoma. Each patient experienced a relapse that followed autologous stem cell transplantation, and brentuximab vedotin exposure varied. The method was immunoSEQ multiplex PCR; TCRdb's version includes in-frame clones alone and lacks a portion of them. The repertoire holds about 28,000 clones, with 70% to 90% as singletons. Sequencing was performed on peripheral blood mononuclear cells (PBMCs), taken before the second cycle of nivolumab. These receptors were taken from a human donor with classical Hodgkin lymphoma.

CDR3 DNA sequence: TGTGCCAGCAGCGGGAGGACAGATGCAACTAATGAAAAACTGTTTTTT. It translates to CASSGRTDATNEKLFF. The chain employs TRBV7-9 and TRBJ1-4; TRBD1 might be the D (6 bases). The CDR3 is 16 amino acids. Trimming cost V 5 bases and J 0 bases, with 13 bases left between them. Germline-derived CDR1 and CDR2 are SEHNR and FQNEAQ (reference sequence).

The chain has TRBV11-2 and TRBJ2-7, with D unresolved. The ends were cut back, 5 bases at V and 3 bases at J, with 20 bases in the middle. The CDR3 is 16 amino acids. The V gene's germline CDR1 is SGHAT and CDR2 FQNNGV. CDR3 residues: CASSLEADPGLYEQYF. The CDR3, as DNA: TGTGCCAGCAGCCTTGAGGCGGACCCGGGCCTCTACGAGCAGTACTTC.

The chain recombines TRBV5-4 with TRBJ1-1; 7 nucleotides match TRBD1. V shed 0 bases, J shed 6 bases, and the junction held 5 bases outside the gene matches. CDR3 length: 14 amino acids. Germline CDR1 reads SGHNT; CDR2 reads YYREEE (reference sequence). The CDR3 region has the DNA TGTGCCAGCAGCTTGGGGGCAGGGGGACCTGAAGCTTTCTTT. It encodes CASSLGAGGPEAFF.

On this clone itself: At one end, the junction sequence differs from germline, possibly due to a read error. This chain connects TRBV7-2 to TRBJ1-2, with unresolved D. CDR3 length equals 12 residues. Germline CDR1 and CDR2: SGHTA and FQGNSA. The CDR3 is CASSLVVEGQFF. The CDR3 DNA is TGTGCCAGCAGCTTAGTCGTCGAGGGTCAATTTTTC. Looking up the rest from reference TRBV7-2 and TRBJ1-2 gives the full variable domain: GAGVSQSPSNKVTEKGKDVELRCDPISGHTALYWYRQSLGQGLEFLIYFQGNSAPDKSGLPSDRFSAERTGGSVSTLTIQRTQQEDSAVYLCASSLVVEGQFFGSGTRLTVV.

The V gene is TRBV6-1, the J gene TRBJ1-1, with D hard to call. The CDR3 runs 11 residues. V was clipped by 7 bases and J by 4 bases, with 7 bases between them. Germline lookup yields CDR1 MNHNS and CDR2 SASEGT. The CDR3 spells CASTETTEAFF. In nucleotides, the CDR3 is TGTGCCAGCACCGAGACCACTGAAGCTTTCTTT.

A few counts support this clone. The genes are TRBV28 and TRBJ1-5; TRBD1 matches at 12 bases. Germline values: CDR1 MDHEN, CDR2 SYDVKM. The CDR3 is 14 amino acids. V was clipped by 6 bases and J by 5 bases; unmatched bases: 2. The chain's CDR3 is CASSGTGGDQPQHF. The CDR3 nucleotides are TGTGCCAGCAGCGGGACAGGGGGCGATCAGCCCCAGCATTTT.

Points on this clone: A read error may account for a junction end that differs from germline. The genes are TRBV5-4 and TRBJ2-6, with D perhaps TRBD1 (6 bases). Germline-derived CDR1 and CDR2 are SGHNT and YYREEE (reference sequence). The CDR3 extends over 17 amino acids. DNA for the CDR3: TGCGCCAGCAGCTCCGGTATACAGGGATCTGGGGCCAACGTCCTGACTTTC. It encodes CASSSGIQGSGANVLTF.

The rearrangement uses TRBV6-9 and TRBJ1-2; D is ambiguous. V was trimmed by 7 bases and J by 7 bases, leaving 22 bases between them. The CDR3 spans 15 residues. Germline CDR1 is MNHGY and CDR2 is SVAAGI. CDR3 region: CASMPPRHMTIGYTF. The DNA of the CDR3 is TGTGCCAGCATGCCCCCAAGACACATGACGATTGGCTACACCTTC.

The J gene is TRBJ1-2, the V gene TRBV1; the listed D gene, TRBD1, was not tested against the DNA. TRBV1 is a documented pseudogene. There are 13 residues in the CDR3. The CDR3 loop reads CTSSQTGDWGYTF. CDR3 nucleotide sequence: TGCACCAGCAGCCAGACAGGGGACTGGGGCTACACCTTC.

This CDR3 reads CAISEPAGRAGNTIYF. As DNA, the CDR3 is TGTGCCATCAGTGAGCCAGCTGGGAGGGCGGGAAACACCATATATTTT. The J gene is TRBJ1-3, the V gene TRBV10-3; D call uncertain. Germline V lookup: CDR1 ENHRY, CDR2 SYGVKD. This CDR3 is 16 amino acids long. Deletions cut 2 bases from V and 4 bases from J, with 15 bases between.

The chain couples TRBV25-1 to TRBJ2-3; 7 positions match TRBD1. Germline CDR1 and CDR2: MGHDK and SYGVNS. CDR3 length: 14 residues. The trim removed 4 bases at V and 2 bases at J, leaving 3 bases unmatched. The CDR3 spells CASSVGTVTDTQYF. The CDR3 coding sequence is TGTGCCAGCAGTGTCGGGACAGTCACAGATACGCAGTATTTT.

This clone was observed once. The chain carries TRBV30 and TRBJ2-1; 7 bases fit TRBD1. The CDR3 extends over 13 amino acids. From germline, CDR1 is GTSNPN and CDR2 SVGIG (reference sequence). V trimming: 2 bases; J trimming: 14 bases; junction bases outside the gene matches: 12. CDR3 region: CAWSSILGTEEFF. Written as DNA, the CDR3 is TGTGCCTGGAGTAGTATATTAGGGACAGAGGAGTTCTTC.

V and J are TRBV9 and TRBJ2-3; 12 bases are a match to TRBD2. The CDR3 runs to 16 residues. After removal of 3 bases from V and 6 bases from J, the junction contained 8 bases not matched to a gene. Germline CDR1 SGDLS, CDR2 YYNGEE. The CDR3 DNA reads as TGTGCCAGCAGCGCAGGACTAGCGGGGATGGGGGATACGCAGTATTTT. It codes for CASSAGLAGMGDTQYF.

This clone was found a few times. V usage is TRBV19 and J usage is TRBJ2-6; D possibly matches TRBD1 or TRBD2 (5 bases each). CDR1 LNHDA and CDR2 SQIVND come from the germline V gene (reference sequence). V was shortened by 0 bases and J by 0 bases, with 6 bases between the two germline ends. The CDR3 totals 16 residues. The CDR3 protein is CASSIDGGSGANVLTF. The CDR3 bases are TGTGCCAGTAGTATAGATGGGGGCTCTGGGGCCAACGTCCTGACTTTC.

The V call is TRBV10-1, the J call TRBJ1-6, with 8 bases lining up with TRBD1. With V trimmed by 3 bases and J by 7 bases, 8 bases remained unmatched. Per germline, CDR1 WNHNN and CDR2 SYGVQD (reference sequence). The CDR3 loop spans 16 amino acids. In nucleotides, the CDR3 is TGCGCCAGCAGTGATTCCAGAGGACAGGGAAATTCACCCCTCCACTTT. This sequence encodes CASSDSRGQGNSPLHF.

This clone is a singleton in its sample. This chain uses TRBV9 with TRBJ2-5; D may be TRBD2 (6 bases). This CDR3 is built from 14 residues. Deletions cut 0 bases from V and 5 bases from J, with 11 bases between. Germline values: CDR1 SGDLS, CDR2 YYNGEE. As DNA, the CDR3 is TGTGCCAGCAGCGTAGGGGCTAGCGTGGAGACCCAGTACTTC. Protein product: CASSVGASVETQYF. Based on the CDR3 plus reference TRBV9 and TRBJ2-5, the full variable domain is DSGVTQTPKHLITATGQRVTLRCSPRSGDLSVYWYQQSLDQGLQFLIQYYNGEERAKGNILERFSAQQFPDLHSELNLSSLELGDSALYFCASSVGASVETQYFGPGTRLLVL.